The entry below gives a single T cell receptor beta chain sequence along with its context. The target of this receptor is not known. No per-base quality is available; no much larger clone lies one base away. The sample is drawn from a study of blood T cell repertoires in COVID-19 (dated by TCRdb to the early 2020s). As for the study more broadly: Samples from collaborators originated in the United States, Italy and Spain and spanned both the acute and convalescent phases of COVID-19. The material from the prospective study consisted of cDNA or gDNA derived from T cells, B-cell-depleted T cells, or PBMCs. Deeply sampled blood TCRbeta repertoires from subjects exposed to, actively infected with, or recovered from COVID-19 were included in the dataset. The sample metadata nearly always contained a de-identified subject ID, COVID-19 status, age in years and sex. Samples came from the ongoing ImmuneRACE study (first 160 participants) plus 1,254 subjects from 6 global collaborators. Where available, HLA class I and class II types were taken from metadata supplied by the sample provider and were not determined by assay-based typing. The repertoires were released in a freely available public database intended as a resource for research on the immune response to SARS-CoV-2. Here is what the overall study found, with its caveats: The quantity of clinical and demographic metadata differed by source and by participant and was supplied without curation.

The collaborating institutions used their own protocols to collect whole blood in K2EDTA tubes. For TCRbeta analysis, collaborator samples were shipped as frozen whole blood, as isolated PBMCs, or as DNA extracted from either sample type. CDR1 and CDR2 (SNHLY, FYNNEI) derive from the germline V gene. Trimming takes 5 bases from V and 0 bases from J, and the germline ends sit 17 bases apart. Including cysteine and phenylalanine, the CDR3 has 17 amino acids. Kept here is only the CDR3 DNA, which spans 51 bases and is read in frame from base 1. The immunoSEQ Assay, a bias-controlled multiplex PCR, was used to amplify TCRbeta CDR3 regions from genomic DNA. On the authors' methods: Nucleated cell counts per sample were estimated from amplification of reference gene primers within the assay. Sequence reads were collapsed and filtered to measure the absolute abundance of every unique TCRbeta CDR3 rearrangement. Productive Simpson clonality was computed per sample as the square root of Simpson's diversity index over productive rearrangements. TCRdb provides this immuneACCESS table in a form limited to in-frame rearrangements. Some clones are lacking; in checked studies, under half of them reflect an unresolved V gene, and why the rest are absent is not known. The D gene and trimming were derived from the DNA, and the V and J assignments and clone size from that table. For this sample there are 95,000 to 130,000 clones; approximately 84% appear just once. Approximately 7% of the sample is taken by the ten largest.

Sequenced input: peripheral blood. The chain is encoded by TRBV2 joined to TRBJ2-1, and the D gene may be TRBD1, 5 bases matching. The clonotype originates from a man in his 70s with active or convalescent COVID-19. At the DNA level, the sequence is TGTGCCAGCAGTAAAGAAGACAGCCGCAACTCCTACAATGAGCAGTTCTTC. This yields the protein CASSKEDSRNSYNEQFF.